This entry concerns a single TCR beta chain. The clone's antigen remains unknown. No much larger clone is present one base from it, and per-base qualities are unavailable. This sample is drawn from a study of blood T cell repertoires in COVID-19 (dated by TCRdb to 2020 to 2021). General notes on the study: Samples covering the acute and convalescent phases of COVID-19 were provided by collaborators in the United States, Italy and Spain. The prospective study material was composed of cDNA or gDNA derived from T cells, B-cell-depleted T cells, or PBMCs. Deeply sampled blood TCRbeta repertoires from subjects exposed to, actively infected with, or recovered from COVID-19 were included in the dataset. A freely available public database, intended as a resource for researchers studying the immune response to SARS-CoV-2, is where the repertoires were released. The samples were drawn from the first 160 participants of the ongoing ImmuneRACE study and from under 1,500 subjects provided by 6 global collaborators. Sample metadata almost always included a de-identified subject ID, COVID-19 status, age in years and sex. Where HLA class I and class II types were available, the types were taken from metadata supplied by the sample provider, not from assay-based typing.

TCRbeta CDR3 regions were amplified from genomic DNA using the immunoSEQ Assay, a bias-controlled multiplex PCR. The study's processing was this. The number of nucleated cells in each sample was estimated by amplification of reference gene primers within the assay. To quantify the absolute abundance of each unique TCRbeta CDR3 rearrangement, sequence reads were collapsed and filtered. For each sample, productive Simpson clonality was calculated by taking the square root of Simpson's diversity index across productive rearrangements. TCRdb took this table from immuneACCESS and kept in-frame rearrangements with V and J called. Such tables lack part of the clones; where checked against another copy, unresolved V genes explain under half of the gap, and the rest is unexplained. The V and J calls and clone size are taken from that table; D and trimming were inferred from the DNA. The sample includes some 380,000 clones, with 70% to 85% observed a single time. The ten biggest clones cover around 1.1% of the sample.

Compared with germline, V lacks 3 bases and J lacks 10 bases; bases without a gene match: 8. Via the germline V gene, CDR1 is KGHDR and CDR2 SFDVKD. From the cysteine up to the phenylalanine, the CDR3 has a length of 15 residues. The kept DNA is CDR3 alone, 45 bases in frame from the first base. Whole blood was collected in K2EDTA tubes by collaborating institutions according to the institutions' own protocols. For TCRbeta analysis, collaborators shipped samples as frozen whole blood, isolated PBMCs, or DNA extracted from either of those sample types. The investigation overall reported the following: How much clinical and demographic metadata was included differed by source and by participant, and the metadata was provided uncurated.

The receptor chain draws on TRBV24-1 and TRBJ2-1; TRBD1 matches 10 bases in the middle. This TCR came from a human donor with acute or convalescent COVID-19. The donor label of this sample is uncertain. The source material was peripheral blood. The sequenced DNA: TGTGCCACCAGTGATGCCAGACAGGGGGCTGGGGAGCAGTTCTTC. Its product reads: CATSDARQGAGEQFF.